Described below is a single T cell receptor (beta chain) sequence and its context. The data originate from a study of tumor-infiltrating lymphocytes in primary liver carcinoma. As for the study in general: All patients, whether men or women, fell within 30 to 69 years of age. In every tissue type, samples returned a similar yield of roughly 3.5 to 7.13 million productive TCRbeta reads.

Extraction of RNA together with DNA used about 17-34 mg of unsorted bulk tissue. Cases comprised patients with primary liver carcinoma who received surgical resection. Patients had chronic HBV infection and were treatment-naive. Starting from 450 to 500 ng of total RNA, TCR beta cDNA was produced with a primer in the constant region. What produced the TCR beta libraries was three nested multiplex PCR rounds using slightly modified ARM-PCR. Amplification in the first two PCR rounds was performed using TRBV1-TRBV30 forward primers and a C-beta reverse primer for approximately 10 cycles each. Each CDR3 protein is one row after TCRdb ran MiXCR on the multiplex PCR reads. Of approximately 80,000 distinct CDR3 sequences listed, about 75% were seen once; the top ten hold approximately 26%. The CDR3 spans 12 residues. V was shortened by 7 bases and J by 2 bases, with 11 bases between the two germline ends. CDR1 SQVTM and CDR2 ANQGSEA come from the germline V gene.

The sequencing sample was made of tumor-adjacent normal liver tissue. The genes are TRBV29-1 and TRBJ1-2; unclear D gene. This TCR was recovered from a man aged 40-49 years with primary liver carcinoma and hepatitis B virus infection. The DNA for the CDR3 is TGCAGCGCTGGAAAATCCAACTATGGCTACACCTTC. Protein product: CSAGKSNYGYTF.